This TCR beta chain emerged from a study of neurological immune-mediated disorders. 5'RACE employing 10-nucleotide random UMIs yielded the cDNA. TCRdb re-called the 5' RACE reads with MiXCR, one entry per CDR3 protein. The data hold roughly 100,000 distinct CDR3 sequences, with 3.5% to 4% observed a single time. The study, taken as a whole, reports: The authors found no clinical or MRI feature associated with the multiple sclerosis repertoire cluster. On phylogenetic grouping, the repertoires of 18 of 34 multiple sclerosis patients fell within one related-CDR3 cluster, constituting a possible signature. Private repertoires in all groups were suggested, as expanded clones shared no CDR3 amino acid sequences across subjects.

This clonotype was picked up many times. The antigen is not known. The V gene's germline CDR1 is SGDLS and CDR2 YYNGEE. CDR3 length: 14 amino acids. Trimming pared 0 bases from V and 2 bases from J, leaving 9 bases between. The receptor's source is a woman under 30 with multiple sclerosis. Sequencing was performed on PBMCs. The chain has TRBV9 and TRBJ2-7; D perhaps matches TRBD2 (6 bases). The CDR3 coding sequence is TGTGCCAGCAGCGTAGCGGCGGGACCCTACGAGCAGTACTTC. As protein: CASSVAAGPYEQYF.